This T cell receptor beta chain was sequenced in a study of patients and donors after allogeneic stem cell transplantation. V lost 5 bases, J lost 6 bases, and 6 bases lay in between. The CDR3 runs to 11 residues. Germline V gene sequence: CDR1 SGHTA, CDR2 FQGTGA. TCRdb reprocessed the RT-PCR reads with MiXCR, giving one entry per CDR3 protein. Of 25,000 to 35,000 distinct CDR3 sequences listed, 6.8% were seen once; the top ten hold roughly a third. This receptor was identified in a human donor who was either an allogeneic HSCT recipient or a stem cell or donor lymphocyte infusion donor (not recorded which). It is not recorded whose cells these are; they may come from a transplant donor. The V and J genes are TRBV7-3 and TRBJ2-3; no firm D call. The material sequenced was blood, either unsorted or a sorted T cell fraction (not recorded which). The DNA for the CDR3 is TGTGCCAGCAGCATATCGGATACGCAGTATTTT. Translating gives CASSISDTQYF.